This is a list of T cell receptor beta chains from one sample in a study. TCRdb fed the RT-PCR reads into MiXCR, producing one record per CDR3 protein. This sample yields about 700,000 distinct CDR3 sequences, of which approximately 14% are seen a single time; 3.6% belongs to the top ten. Sequenced material: memory CD4+ T cells from blood. Source of these receptors: a female donor in good health, serving as a healthy control. Both conserved end residues are part of each CDR3. Fields, in order: V gene, D gene, CDR3 length, J gene, clone size, CDR3 DNA, CDR3 protein. D genes are given only for firm matches. Part of the rows lack a size; the others show once, few, many or a class for expanded clones.

V: TRBV10-3
D: TRBD1
length: 15
J: TRBJ1-2
size: many
DNA: TGTGCCATCAAGGACAGGGGGCCCCTTGTTGCCGGCTACACCTTC
CDR3: CAIKDRGPLVAGYTF

V: TRBV2
D: NA
length: 14
J: TRBJ2-3
size: many
DNA: TGTGCCAGCAGGAAGCTCCCTGAGGGAGATACGCAGTATTTT
CDR3: CASRKLPEGDTQYF

V: TRBV18
D: TRBD1
length: 13
J: TRBJ1-6
size: NA
DNA: TGTGCCAGCTCAGGGACAGAAAATTCACCCCTCCACTTT
CDR3: CASSGTENSPLHF

V: TRBV5-1
D: NA
length: 14
J: TRBJ1-2
size: many
DNA: TGCGCCAGCAGCCAAGAGATATCCGGCTATGGCTACACCTTC
CDR3: CASSQEISGYGYTF

V: TRBV12-3/TRBV12-4
D: NA
length: 15
J: TRBJ2-1
size: many
DNA: TGTGCCAGCAGTCACGCCGGGACTTCGCACAATGAGCAGTTCTTC
CDR3: CASSHAGTSHNEQFF

V: TRBV20-1
D: NA
length: 13
J: TRBJ2-5
size: few
DNA: TGCAGTGCTAGAGGATGGGGGGGCCCCAGTCAGTACTTC
CDR3: CSARGWGGPSQYF

V: TRBV27
D: TRBD2
length: 16
J: TRBJ2-3
size: NA
DNA: TGTGCCAGCAATCCCCACTTAGCGGGAGGGGTAGATACGCAGTATTTT
CDR3: CASNPHLAGGVDTQYF

V: TRBV5-6
D: NA
length: 14
J: TRBJ2-1
size: few
DNA: TGTGCCAGCAGCTTTTTGGACTATTTCAATGAGCAGTTCTTC
CDR3: CASSFLDYFNEQFF

V: TRBV7-9
D: TRBD1
length: 16
J: TRBJ2-3
size: many
DNA: TGTGCCAGCAGCCCCGGACAGGGGCCGGTCACAGATACGCAGTATTTT
CDR3: CASSPGQGPVTDTQYF

V: TRBV7-3
D: NA
length: 12
J: TRBJ2-7
size: many
DNA: TGTGCCAGCTCCCAGGGAGGCCACGAGCAGTACTTC
CDR3: CASSQGGHEQYF

V: TRBV20-1
D: NA
length: 11
J: TRBJ1-3
size: few
DNA: TGCAGTGCCAACTCTGGAAACACCATATATTTT
CDR3: CSANSGNTIYF

V: TRBV5-1
D: NA
length: 14
J: TRBJ2-3
size: NA
DNA: TGCGCCAGCAGCTTGGGGACACCTAGCGATACGCAGTATTTT
CDR3: CASSLGTPSDTQYF

V: TRBV20-1
D: NA
length: 12
J: TRBJ2-2
size: few
DNA: TGCAGTGCTTCTAGACAGGCCCGGGAGCTGTTTTTT
CDR3: CSASRQARELFF

V: TRBV11-2
D: NA
length: 13
J: TRBJ1-2
size: NA
DNA: TGTGCCAGCAGCTTAGGCAGGGTGGAAGGCTACACCTTC
CDR3: CASSLGRVEGYTF

V: TRBV7-2
D: TRBD2
length: 18
J: TRBJ2-7
size: few
DNA: TGTGCCAGCAGCTTAAGGCTTGGCGGCGGGAGTGTTAGTAGGGAGCAGTACTTC
CDR3: CASSLRLGGGSVSREQYF

V: TRBV7-9
D: NA
length: 14
J: TRBJ1-6
size: few
DNA: TGTGCCAGCAGCCGGGACGGCTATAATTCACCCCTCCACTTT
CDR3: CASSRDGYNSPLHF

V: TRBV20-1
D: NA
length: 15
J: TRBJ1-1
size: few
DNA: TGCAGTGCAGACCGGGGAGAGATTATGAACACTGAAGCTTTCTTT
CDR3: CSADRGEIMNTEAFF

V: TRBV12-3/TRBV12-4
D: TRBD1
length: 15
J: TRBJ2-5
size: many
DNA: TGTGCCAGCAGTTTAACAGGACAGGGTACCGAGACCCAGTACTTC
CDR3: CASSLTGQGTETQYF

V: TRBV18
D: TRBD2
length: 15
J: TRBJ2-7
size: few
DNA: TGTGCCAGCTCACGACCGGGACTACCCCAAGCCGAGCAGTACTTC
CDR3: CASSRPGLPQAEQYF

V: TRBV13
D: TRBD1
length: 14
J: TRBJ1-2
size: NA
DNA: TGTGCCAGCAGCTTAATGCAGGGGGTGAATGCCTACACCTTC
CDR3: CASSLMQGVNAYTF

V: TRBV5-1
D: TRBD1
length: 16
J: TRBJ1-4
size: NA
DNA: TGCGCCAGCAGCCGACAGGGAGGGTCGACTAATGAAAAACTGTTTTTT
CDR3: CASSRQGGSTNEKLFF

V: TRBV6-5
D: NA
length: 14
J: TRBJ1-1
size: few
DNA: TGTGCCAGCAGTAAATCCGCTTCAGAGAGTGAAGCTTTCTTT
CDR3: CASSKSASESEAFF

V: TRBV12-3/TRBV12-4
D: NA
length: 15
J: TRBJ2-5
size: NA
DNA: TGTGCCAGCAGCCGGGGACTGTCAAACCAAGAGACCCAGTACTTC
CDR3: CASSRGLSNQETQYF

V: TRBV7-2
D: TRBD2
length: 16
J: TRBJ2-2
size: few
DNA: TGTGCCAGCAGCTTTAATAGCGGGGCGAACACCGGGGAGCTGTTTTTT
CDR3: CASSFNSGANTGELFF

V: TRBV15
D: NA
length: 15
J: TRBJ1-1
size: few
DNA: TGTGCCACCAGCAGAGTCGGGATGGGTGACACTGAAGCTTTCTTT
CDR3: CATSRVGMGDTEAFF

V: TRBV10-3
D: TRBD2
length: 12
J: TRBJ2-1
size: many
DNA: TGTGCCATCTCTTCGGCAGGGAGGGGGCAGTTCTTC
CDR3: CAISSAGRGQFF

V: TRBV6-5
D: NA
length: 13
J: TRBJ1-5
size: NA
DNA: TGTGCCAGCAGTGCCCAGCAGGATCAGCCCCAGCATTTT
CDR3: CASSAQQDQPQHF

V: TRBV3-1
D: NA
length: 15
J: TRBJ1-5
size: few
DNA: TGTGCCAGCAGCCAAGGAGCGACAGTTAATCAGCCCCAGCATTTT
CDR3: CASSQGATVNQPQHF

V: TRBV12-3/TRBV12-4
D: TRBD1
length: 15
J: TRBJ1-1
size: many
DNA: TGTGCCAGCAGTCCGAGACAGGGGGCAGGCACTGAAGCTTTCTTT
CDR3: CASSPRQGAGTEAFF

V: TRBV21-1
D: NA
length: 15
J: TRBJ2-7
size: few
DNA: TGTGCCAGCAGCAGGGAGCGGGAGTTCTCCTACGAGCAGTACTTC
CDR3: CASSREREFSYEQYF

V: TRBV24-1
D: TRBD1
length: 16
J: TRBJ1-5
size: few
DNA: TGTGCCACCAGTGATTCGAAGGGGGCTGGCAATCAGCCCCAGCATTTT
CDR3: CATSDSKGAGNQPQHF

V: TRBV11-2
D: NA
length: 14
J: TRBJ2-7
size: many
DNA: TGTGCCAGCAGCTTAGTAGACTGGGGGCTCGAGCAGTACTTC
CDR3: CASSLVDWGLEQYF

V: TRBV7-2
D: NA
length: 16
J: TRBJ1-6
size: NA
DNA: TGTGCCAGCAGCTTAGGCGACAGGTTGCGAAATTCACCCCTCCACTTT
CDR3: CASSLGDRLRNSPLHF

V: TRBV24-1
D: NA
length: 14
J: TRBJ2-7
size: NA
DNA: TGTGCCACCAGTGCCGGGTCAACAGCTCGGGAGCAGTACTTC
CDR3: CATSAGSTAREQYF

V: TRBV10-3
D: TRBD2
length: 11
J: TRBJ2-7
size: many
DNA: TGTGCCGCGACTAGCGGGTACGAGCAGTACTTC
CDR3: CAATSGYEQYF

V: TRBV11-2
D: NA
length: 16
J: TRBJ1-4
size: many
DNA: TGTGCCAGCAGCTCACGTCAAGGAATTATACTCGGAAAACTGTTTTTT
CDR3: CASSSRQGIILGKLFF

V: TRBV9
D: TRBD2
length: 17
J: TRBJ2-3
size: NA
DNA: TGTGCCAGCAGCGCGGGCACTAGCGGGAGGGCCACAGATACGCAGTATTTT
CDR3: CASSAGTSGRATDTQYF

V: TRBV15
D: TRBD1
length: 15
J: TRBJ2-5
size: few
DNA: TGTGCCACCAGCAGAGGGACAGGGGGCGGAGAGACCCAGTACTTC
CDR3: CATSRGTGGGETQYF

V: TRBV7-2
D: TRBD1
length: 14
J: TRBJ1-2
size: many
DNA: TGTGCCAGCAGCCGACAGGGGGCAGACTATGGCTACACCTTC
CDR3: CASSRQGADYGYTF

V: TRBV10-3
D: TRBD2
length: 14
J: TRBJ2-5
size: many
DNA: TGTGCCATCAGGGGAGGGAGCGGCCCCGAGACCCAGTACTTC
CDR3: CAIRGGSGPETQYF

V: TRBV6-1
D: TRBD2
length: 19
J: TRBJ2-4
size: many
DNA: TGTGCCAGCACCCAATGGTCGTCTAGCGGGGCCCTAGCCAAAAACATTCAGTACTTC
CDR3: CASTQWSSSGALAKNIQYF

V: TRBV5-1
D: TRBD2
length: 16
J: TRBJ2-1
size: many
DNA: TGCGCCAGCAGCGTAAGGACTAGCGGGGGGGCCGGAGAGCAGTTCTTC
CDR3: CASSVRTSGGAGEQFF

V: TRBV30
D: TRBD2
length: 12
J: TRBJ2-5
size: few
DNA: TGTGCCTGGGGAACGGGGGGAGAGACCCAGTACTTC
CDR3: CAWGTGGETQYF

V: TRBV5-1
D: TRBD1
length: 14
J: TRBJ2-3
size: NA
DNA: TGCGCCAGCAGAGAACAGGGGGACACAGATACGCAGTATTTT
CDR3: CASREQGDTDTQYF

V: TRBV24-1
D: NA
length: 14
J: TRBJ2-5
size: few
DNA: TGTGCCACCAGTCGGGCAGGGAGCACGGAGACCCAGTACTTC
CDR3: CATSRAGSTETQYF

V: TRBV7-2
D: NA
length: 14
J: TRBJ2-7
size: many
DNA: TGTGCCAGCAGCTTGGATTCGGTATCCTACGAGCAGTACTTC
CDR3: CASSLDSVSYEQYF

V: TRBV7-8
D: TRBD2
length: 15
J: TRBJ2-1
size: NA
DNA: TGTTCTAGCAGCTTAGTTCGGGGGGGCTCGGGTGAGCAGTTCTTC
CDR3: CSSSLVRGGSGEQFF

V: TRBV28
D: NA
length: 17
J: TRBJ2-7
size: NA
DNA: TGTGCCAGCAGTTTACCATCCAAGAGGGGAGCACACTACGAGCAGTACTTC
CDR3: CASSLPSKRGAHYEQYF

V: TRBV7-3
D: NA
length: 13
J: TRBJ2-5
size: NA
DNA: TGTGCCAGCAGCTTAAATTCTTTGGGGACCCAGTACTTC
CDR3: CASSLNSLGTQYF

V: TRBV5-1
D: TRBD1
length: 15
J: TRBJ2-5
size: few
DNA: TGCGCCAGCAGCTTCGGACAGGGCCTCCAAGAGACCCAGTACTTC
CDR3: CASSFGQGLQETQYF

V: TRBV7-2
D: TRBD1
length: 16
J: TRBJ2-5
size: NA
DNA: TGTGCCAGCAGCTTGGTGTGGGGGACAGGGCAGGAGACCCAGTACTTC
CDR3: CASSLVWGTGQETQYF

V: TRBV5-5
D: NA
length: 16
J: TRBJ1-4
size: few
DNA: TGTGCCAGCAGCTTGGGATCATCAGCCGGTAATGAAAAACTGTTTTTT
CDR3: CASSLGSSAGNEKLFF

V: TRBV7-9
D: NA
length: 16
J: TRBJ1-5
size: few
DNA: TGTGCCAGCAGCTTATGGAGTGGCGGTAGCAATCAGCCCCAGCATTTT
CDR3: CASSLWSGGSNQPQHF

V: TRBV7-9
D: TRBD1
length: 16
J: TRBJ2-2
size: few
DNA: TGTGCCAGCAGCCGCCTTGGACAGGGATTCACCGGGGAGCTGTTTTTT
CDR3: CASSRLGQGFTGELFF